The clone carrying this T cell receptor (beta chain) was detected many times. Its specificity is not known. The data originate from a study of regulatory T cells in long-lasting Graves disease. Findings and limits, study-wide: Samples came from peripheral blood alone, without thyroid tissue. TRBV28 was favored in persistent disease, as were TRBJ1-2 and TRBJ2-5. TCR diversity in persistent Graves' patients was below that of newly diagnosed ones.

The TCR beta library used iRepertoire HTBI primers with Arm-PCR amplification of CDR3. Each CDR3 protein is one row after TCRdb ran MiXCR on the multiplex PCR reads. The table records some 200,000 distinct CDR3 sequences, roughly 18% of them present only once. The time point is: newly diagnosed GD, antithyroid drugs for less than 3 months. RNA isolated from PBMCs was used to make the TCR library. There are 15 residues in the CDR3. Germline CDR1 MDHEN, CDR2 SYDVKM. V lost 6 bases and J 4 bases, leaving 16 bases between the germline ends. This sample was also put to use in a study of T cells in Graves' hyperthyroidism and ophthalmopathy. That paper states: Blood also carried most thyroid clonotypes expanded above 0.001.

This TCR derives from a woman aged 25 to 39 with Graves disease. The material sequenced was peripheral blood mononuclear cells (PBMCs), taken at new diagnosis, from a patient treated with antithyroid drugs. The genes are TRBV28 and TRBJ1-5, with D perhaps TRBD1 (6 bases). The CDR3 nucleotides read TGTGCCAGCAGACCCCCCTGGGGACAAAATCAGCCCCAGCATTTT. As protein: CASRPPWGQNQPQHF. Complete variable domain (other parts from reference TRBV28 and TRBJ1-5): DVKVTQSSRYLVKRTGEKVFLECVQDMDHENMFWYRQDPGLGLRLIYFSYDVKMKEKGDIPEGYSVSREKKERFSLILESASTNQTSMYLCASRPPWGQNQPQHFGDGTRLSIL.